Presented here are 3 T cell receptor beta chains from one specimen sequenced in a study of blood T cell repertoires in COVID-19. Method: immunoSEQ multiplex PCR; TCRdb's copy keeps in-frame clones and lacks some. This sample has about 76,000 clones, with 70% to 75% found just once. Sequencing was performed on peripheral blood. These receptors came from a man aged 65 to 85 with acute or convalescent COVID-19.

J is TRBJ2-7 and V is TRBV7-8; the D is unclear. V lost 1 base and J lost 0, with 7 bases in between. The CDR3 sequence is 14 residues long. CDR1 is SGHVS and CDR2 is FQNEAQ in the germline V gene. In DNA, the CDR3 is TGTGCCAGCAGCTTAGGAGAGGTCTCCTACGAGCAGTACTTC. Its protein product is CASSLGEVSYEQYF.

The chain combines TRBV4-3 with TRBJ2-1, with 8 bases that match TRBD2. CDR3 length: 17 amino acids. Germline V gene sequence: CDR1 LGHNA, CDR2 YSLEER. Trimming took 1 base from V and 8 from J; bases not matched to a gene: 13. For the CDR3, the DNA is TGCGCCAGCAGCCAAGGGCCAGCGGGGGAGTCCCTCTATGAGCAGTTCTTC. Translated, it gives CASSQGPAGESLYEQFF.

The chain carries TRBV18 and TRBJ2-1; the D gene is possibly TRBD2 (5 bases). This CDR3 is 13 amino acids long. The V gene's germline CDR1 is KGHSH and CDR2 LQKENI. Trimming stripped 6 bases from V and 4 bases from J, with 10 bases between. This chain's CDR3 is CASSAGGYNEQFF. For the CDR3, the DNA is TGTGCCAGCTCGGCGGGTGGGTACAATGAGCAGTTCTTC. Full variable domain (outside the CDR3, taken from reference TRBV18 and TRBJ2-1): NAGVMQNPRHLVRRRGQEARLRCSPMKGHSHVYWYRQLPEEGLKFMVYLQKENIIDESGMPKERFSAEFPKEGPSILRIQQVVRGDSAAYFCASSAGGYNEQFFGPGTRLTVL.